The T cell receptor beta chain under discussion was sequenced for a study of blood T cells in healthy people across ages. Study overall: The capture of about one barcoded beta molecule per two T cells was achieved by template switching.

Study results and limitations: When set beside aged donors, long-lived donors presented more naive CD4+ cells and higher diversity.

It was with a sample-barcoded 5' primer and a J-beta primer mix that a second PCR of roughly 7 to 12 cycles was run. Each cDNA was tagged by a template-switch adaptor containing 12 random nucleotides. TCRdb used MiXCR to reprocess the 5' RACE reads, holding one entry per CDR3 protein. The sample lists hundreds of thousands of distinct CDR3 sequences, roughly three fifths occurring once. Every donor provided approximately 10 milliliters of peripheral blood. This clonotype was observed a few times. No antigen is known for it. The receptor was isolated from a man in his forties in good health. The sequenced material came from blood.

The CDR3: CASSTSGAETQYF. The CDR3 DNA reads as TGTGCCAGCAGCACCTCAGGGGCCGAGACCCAGTACTTC. The chain joins TRBV7-2 to TRBJ2-5, with TRBD1 as a possible D gene (6 bases). The V gene's germline CDR1 is SGHTA and CDR2 FQGNSA. Trimming took 5 bases from V and 5 from J, leaving 12 bases between them. The CDR3 extends over 13 amino acids.